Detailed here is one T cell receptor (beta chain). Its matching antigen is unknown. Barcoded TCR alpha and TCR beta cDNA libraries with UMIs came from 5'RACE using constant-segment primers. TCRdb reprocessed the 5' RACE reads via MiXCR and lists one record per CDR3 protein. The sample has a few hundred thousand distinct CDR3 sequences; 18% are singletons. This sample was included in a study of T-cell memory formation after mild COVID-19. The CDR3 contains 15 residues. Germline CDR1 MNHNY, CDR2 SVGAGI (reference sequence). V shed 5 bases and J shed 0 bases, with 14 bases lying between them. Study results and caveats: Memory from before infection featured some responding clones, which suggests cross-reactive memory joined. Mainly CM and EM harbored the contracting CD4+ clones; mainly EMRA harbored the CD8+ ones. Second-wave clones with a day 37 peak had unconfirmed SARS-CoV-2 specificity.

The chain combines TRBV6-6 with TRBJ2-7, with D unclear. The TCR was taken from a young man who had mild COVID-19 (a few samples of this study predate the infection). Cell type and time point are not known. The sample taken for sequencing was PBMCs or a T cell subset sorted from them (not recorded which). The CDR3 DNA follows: TGTGCCAGCAGTGAGACGACGGTAAGCTCCTACGAGCAGTACTTC. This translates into CASSETTVSSYEQYF.